The 8 T cell receptor beta chains reported below all come from one sample, sequenced in a study of blood T cell repertoires in COVID-19. The table came from immunoSEQ multiplex PCR; TCRdb's copy has only in-frame clones and leaves some out. The table includes around 99,000 clones, around 82% detected once. The sample comprised peripheral blood. The receptor source for this set is a human donor in a cohort sampled during active or convalescent COVID-19.

V is TRBV24-1 and J is TRBJ1-1; D not resolved. Per germline, CDR1 KGHDR and CDR2 SFDVKD. This CDR3 is 12 amino acids long. Trimming stripped 5 bases from V and 7 bases from J, with 10 bases between. The CDR3 DNA reads TGTGCCACCAGTGGACACCTCGGTGAAGCTTTCTTT. It encodes CATSGHLGEAFF.

The chain links TRBV19 to TRBJ1-4; D is ambiguous. Germline lookup yields CDR1 LNHDA and CDR2 SQIVND (reference sequence). The germline V and J ends were trimmed by 10 bases and 2 bases, with 17 bases remaining between them. The CDR3 covers 15 residues. CDR3 amino acids: CATRQRVWTNEKLFF. CDR3 sequence (DNA): TGTGCCACTAGGCAGCGGGTCTGGACTAATGAAAAACTGTTTTTT.

This clone was counted a single time. The genes are TRBV7-2 and TRBJ2-1, with TRBD2 identical over 9 bases. The CDR3 consists of 16 residues. Per the germline V gene, CDR1 is SGHTA and CDR2 is FQGNSA. With 1 base clipped from V and 8 bases from J, the junction kept 9 bases outside the gene matches. The CDR3 protein is CASSLVRAGGFDEQFF. CDR3 DNA sequence: TGTGCCAGCAGCTTAGTTCGAGCGGGAGGTTTCGATGAGCAGTTCTTC.

V gene TRBV9 combines with J gene TRBJ1-5; D is perhaps TRBD1 (5 bases). V was cut by 0 bases and J by 7 bases, with 11 bases left in between. Looked up from germline, CDR1 is SGDLS and CDR2 is YYNGEE. The CDR3 is made up of 14 amino acids. CDR3 DNA sequence: TGTGCCAGCAGCGTAGCCCCAGGGATACAGCCCCAGCATTTT. Amino acids: CASSVAPGIQPQHF. The entire variable domain, with the rest obtained from reference TRBV9 and TRBJ1-5, is as follows: DSGVTQTPKHLITATGQRVTLRCSPRSGDLSVYWYQQSLDQGLQFLIQYYNGEERAKGNILERFSAQQFPDLHSELNLSSLELGDSALYFCASSVAPGIQPQHFGDGTRLSIL.

This clone was detected only once. This chain joins TRBV11-2 and TRBJ2-7; D remains unclear. Trimming stripped 1 base from V and 3 bases from J, with 10 bases between. From germline, CDR1 is SGHAT and CDR2 FQNNGV. This CDR3 region has 14 residues. The CDR3 DNA sequence: TGTGCCAGCAGCTTAGGAATACTGGTCTACGAGCAGTACTTC. It translates to CASSLGILVYEQYF.

The chain employs TRBV5-1 and TRBJ2-1, with TRBD2 matching over 9 bases. CDR1 is SGHRS and CDR2 is YFSETQ in the germline V gene. The J segment lost 0 bases and the V segment lost 3 bases, leaving 16 bases of the junction unmatched. The CDR3 sequence is 20 residues long. The CDR3 reads CASSSYPPLAGLSSYNEQFF. The CDR3, as DNA: TGCGCCAGCAGCTCCTACCCCCCACTAGCGGGTCTGAGCTCCTACAATGAGCAGTTCTTC.

The chain links TRBV6-2 or TRBV6-3 to TRBJ1-3; the D gene is possibly TRBD1 (6 bases). Germline V gives CDR1 MNHEY, CDR2 SVGEGT. The ends were cut back, 5 bases at V and 3 bases at J, with 23 bases in the middle. This CDR3 has 18 amino acids. The CDR3 protein is CASSKSPWDISLGNTIYF. CDR3 DNA: TGTGCCAGCAGTAAATCGCCGTGGGACATCAGCCTTGGAAACACCATATATTTT.

The CDR3 loop reads CASSRAGSGYTIYF. CDR3 coding DNA: TGTGCCAGCAGCCGGGCTGGCAGCGGATACACCATATATTTT. This chain uses TRBV4-2 with TRBJ1-3, with unresolved D. The CDR3 runs 14 residues. Trimming took 4 bases from V and 8 from J, leaving 15 bases between them. Germline V gene data show CDR1 as LGHNA and CDR2 as YNFKEQ.